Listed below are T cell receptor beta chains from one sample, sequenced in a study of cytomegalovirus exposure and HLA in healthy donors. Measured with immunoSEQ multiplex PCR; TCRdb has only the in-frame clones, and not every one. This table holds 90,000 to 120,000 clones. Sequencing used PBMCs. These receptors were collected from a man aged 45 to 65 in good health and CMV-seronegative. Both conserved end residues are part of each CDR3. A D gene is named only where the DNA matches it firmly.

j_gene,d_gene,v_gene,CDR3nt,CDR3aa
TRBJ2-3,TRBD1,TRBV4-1,TGCGCCAGCAGCCAGACAGGGGTCCCCCTCACAGATACGCAGTATTTT,CASSQTGVPLTDTQYF
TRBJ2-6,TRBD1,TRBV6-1,TGTGCCAGCAGCCGGGGGACAGGGGGGGCCAACGTCCTGACTTTC,CASSRGTGGANVLTF
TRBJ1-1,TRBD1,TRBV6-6,TGTGCCAGCACCTGGGACAGGGTTACTGAAGCTTTCTTT,CASTWDRVTEAFF
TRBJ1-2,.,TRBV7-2,TGTGCCAGCAGCTTATGGGGGCACTCCGGCTACACCTTC,CASSLWGHSGYTF
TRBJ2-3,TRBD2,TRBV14,TGTGCCAGCAGTCGATATCGGACTAGCGGGAGTCGAAAAGATACGCAGTATTTT,CASSRYRTSGSRKDTQYF
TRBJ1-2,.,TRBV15,TGTGCCACCAGCAGGGACTCAGCTAACTATGGCTACACCTTC,CATSRDSANYGYTF
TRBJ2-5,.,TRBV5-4,TGTGCCAGCAGGGGTTGGGGGCCACAAGAGACCCAGTACTTC,CASRGWGPQETQYF
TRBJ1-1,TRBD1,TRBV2,TGTGCCAGCACCCTGGACAGGGGCGGGACTGAAGCTTTCTTT,CASTLDRGGTEAFF
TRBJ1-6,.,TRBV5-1,TGCGCCAGCAGCTTGGTAGCGGATTCACCCCTCCACTTT,CASSLVADSPLHF
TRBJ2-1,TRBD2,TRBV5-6,TGTGCCAGCACCCCCGGCGGGAGCTCCTACAATGAGCAGTTCTTC,CASTPGGSSYNEQFF
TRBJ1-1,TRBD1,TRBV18,TGTGCCAGCTCACCGGACAGGGGACGCTACACTGAAGCTTTCTTT,CASSPDRGRYTEAFF
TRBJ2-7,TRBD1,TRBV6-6,TGTGCCAGCAGCCCCCGGACAGGACCGGCCTACGAGCAGTACTTC,CASSPRTGPAYEQYF
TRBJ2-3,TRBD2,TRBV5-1,TGCGCCAGCAGCTTGGAGGGACTAGGTGTAGATACGCAGTATTTT,CASSLEGLGVDTQYF
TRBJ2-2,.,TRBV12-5,TGTGCTAGTGGTTTGGTCATTTCAGGGATCGGCACCGGGGAGCTGTTTTTT,CASGLVISGIGTGELFF